The 10 T cell receptor beta chains below all came from one sample that was sequenced in a study of early T cells in non-severe SARS-CoV-2 infection. From the 5' RACE reads, TCRdb called clonotypes with MiXCR, one entry per CDR3 protein. The sample lists under 95,000 distinct CDR3 sequences; approximately 12% were seen once. Specimen: whole blood. The origin of the receptors is an adult who was a healthcare worker with PCR-confirmed SARS-CoV-2 infection or an uninfected control (not recorded which).

In its sample, this clonotype was seen a few times. This sequence joins TRBV25-1 and TRBJ2-1; 11 nucleotides match TRBD2. The CDR3 loop spans 15 amino acids. Germline-derived CDR1 and CDR2 are MGHDK and SYGVNS. The J segment lost 8 bases and the V segment lost 4 bases, leaving 7 bases of the junction unmatched. CDR3 nucleotides: TGTGCCAGCAGTGCAGGGCTAGCGGGGGGCTATGAGCAGTTCTTC. This translates into CASSAGLAGGYEQFF.

This clonotype appeared a few times. The gene calls are TRBV12-3 or TRBV12-4 and TRBJ2-1; tentatively, D is TRBD1 or TRBD2 (5 bases each). The V and J ends lost 6 bases and 3 bases respectively, with 9 bases between them. This CDR3 comprises 13 residues. The CDR3 DNA sequence: TGTGCCAGCAGCTCGAGGGGCTACAATGAGCAGTTCTTC. Translated, it gives CASSSRGYNEQFF.

This clonotype appeared a few times. V and J are TRBV29-1 and TRBJ2-7; 11 bases are shared with TRBD1. There are 14 residues in the CDR3. V shed 7 bases, J shed 2 bases, and the junction held 7 bases outside the gene matches. From germline, CDR1 is SQVTM and CDR2 ANQGSEA. CDR3 sequence: CSARRDRGAYEQYF. CDR3 nucleotides: TGCAGCGCCCGAAGGGACAGGGGGGCCTACGAGCAGTACTTC.

This clonotype was seen ten or more times. The chain couples TRBV18 to TRBJ1-6, with 9 bases identical to TRBD1. Germline V gene sequence: CDR1 KGHSH, CDR2 LQKENI. The CDR3 totals 16 residues. The junction had 12 bases not matched to a gene; V was cut back by 4 bases and J by 11 bases. CDR3 sequence (DNA): TGTGCCAGCTCACTCGCACAGGGACAGGGAAGTACACCCCTCCACTTT. It encodes CASSLAQGQGSTPLHF.

This clonotype appeared a few times. This chain links TRBV5-5 with TRBJ1-5; the D gene is possibly TRBD1 (5 bases). The CDR3 is 17 residues long. Per the germline V gene, CDR1 is SGHKS and CDR2 is YYEKEE (reference sequence). Trimming left V 1 base short and J 2 bases short, with 16 bases between. CDR3 nucleotides: TGTGCCAGCAGCTTGTACGGGCAGGGCAAGGGCAATCAGCCCCAGCATTTT. This codes for CASSLYGQGKGNQPQHF.

This clonotype has at least ten counts. This chain links TRBV6-4 with TRBJ2-2; D is ambiguous. This CDR3 is built from 13 residues. CDR1 and CDR2 (germline): MRHNA, SNTAGT. Trimming left V 0 bases short and J 6 bases short, with 5 bases between. CDR3 nucleotide sequence: TGTGCCAGCAGTGACTCATCAGCCGGGGAGCTGTTTTTT. Translation: CASSDSSAGELFF.

Concerning this clonotype: It may be a read error: a sequence one base away is much more abundant. The chain carries TRBV25-1 and TRBJ2-2; 8 bases map to TRBD1. The germline CDR1 and CDR2 sequences are MGHDK and SYGVNS. V lost 8 bases, J lost 3 bases, and 5 bases stayed unmatched. The CDR3 totals 14 residues. The CDR3 spells CASGVTGDTGELFF. The CDR3 nucleotides are TGTGCCAGCGGGGTGACAGGGGACACCGGGGAGCTGTTTTTT.

Many counts were recorded for this clonotype. The chain has TRBV6-5 and TRBJ2-1, with TRBD1 identical over 7 bases. Germline trimming cut 5 bases from V and 1 base from J; bases unmatched to any gene: 5. The CDR3 consists of 15 residues. Per the germline V gene, CDR1 is MNHEY and CDR2 is SVGAGI. The CDR3 DNA reads TGTGCCAGCAGTCCACAGGGGTTTTCCTACAATGAGCAGTTCTTC. This encodes CASSPQGFSYNEQFF.

This clonotype has more than one count but fewer than ten. V is TRBV29-1 and J is TRBJ1-2; D is ambiguous. Per germline, CDR1 SQVTM and CDR2 ANQGSEA. This CDR3 has 12 amino acids. V was trimmed by 4 bases and J by 0 bases, leaving 6 bases between them. The CDR3 coding sequence is TGCAGCGTTGGGGAGGCTAACTATGGCTACACCTTC. Translated: CSVGEANYGYTF.

The CDR3 spells CASSGRTVAGNQPQHF. The DNA of the CDR3 is TGTGCCAGTAGTGGAAGGACGGTAGCGGGTAATCAGCCCCAGCATTTT. The V and J genes are TRBV19 and TRBJ1-5, with unresolved D. Germline CDR1 LNHDA, CDR2 SQIVND (reference sequence). This CDR3 is 16 amino acids long. V lost 5 bases and J 4 bases, leaving 18 bases between the germline ends. Combining the CDR3 with reference TRBV19 and TRBJ1-5 gives the whole variable domain DGGITQSPKYLFRKEGQNVTLSCEQNLNHDAMYWYRQDPGQGLRLIYYSQIVNDFQKGDIAEGYSVSREKKESFPLTVTSAQKNPTAFYLCASSGRTVAGNQPQHFGDGTRLSIL.